The 23 T cell receptor beta chains below were found in one sample sequenced in a study of blood T cell repertoires in COVID-19. Assay used: immunoSEQ multiplex PCR; TCRdb lists only in-frame clones, some missing. The sample yields over 200,000 clones, over 70% seen once. The sample consisted of PBMCs or T cells enriched from blood (not recorded which). The receptors derive from a woman aged 25 to 45 who had been exposed to COVID-19.

This chain links TRBV19 with TRBJ2-7; 7 nucleotides agree with TRBD2. Germline V gives CDR1 LNHDA, CDR2 SQIVND (reference sequence). Trimming took 5 bases from V and 3 from J; bases not matched to a gene: 10. This CDR3 spans 15 amino acids. The CDR3 nucleotides read TGTGCCAGTAGTCCCAGGACCGGGAGGCACTACGAGCAGTACTTC. Protein product: CASSPRTGRHYEQYF.

V gene TRBV2 combines with J gene TRBJ2-3; TRBD2 matches 9 bases. The CDR3 has 15 residues. Germline V CDR1 and CDR2: SNHLY, FYNNEI. V lost 3 bases to trimming and J lost 0 bases; unmatched junction nucleotides: 1. This CDR3 is CASSDSGRSTDTQYF. CDR3 DNA sequence: TGTGCCAGCAGTGATAGCGGGAGAAGCACAGATACGCAGTATTTT.

The V gene is TRBV19, the J gene TRBJ1-5; tentatively, D is TRBD1 (5 bases). The germline V gene encodes CDR1 LNHDA and CDR2 SQIVND (reference sequence). The CDR3 consists of 15 residues. V shed 4 bases and J shed 7 bases, with 17 bases lying between them. Written as DNA, the CDR3 is TGTGCCAGTAGTACCCGTTCTGGAGGGGAGCAGCCCCAGCATTTT. Residues: CASSTRSGGEQPQHF.

The rearrangement links TRBV4-1 to TRBJ2-7, with 16 nucleotides matching TRBD2. Germline values: CDR1 MGHRA, CDR2 YSYEKL. V dropped 4 bases and J dropped 7; count of bases not matched to a gene: 7. This CDR3 spans 16 amino acids. The CDR3: CASSRGLAGGPREQYF. Written as DNA, the CDR3 is TGCGCCAGCAGCCGGGGACTAGCGGGAGGGCCGAGGGAGCAGTACTTC.

This chain connects TRBV19 to TRBJ1-2; 9 bases align to TRBD1. The V gene end was trimmed by 3 bases and the J gene end by 5 bases; junction bases not matched to a gene: 1. Per the germline V gene, CDR1 is LNHDA and CDR2 is SQIVND (reference sequence). CDR3 length: 13 residues. CDR3 DNA: TGTGCCAGTAGTATGGGACAGGGTTATGGCTACACCTTC. The encoded protein is CASSMGQGYGYTF.

The chain links TRBV9 to TRBJ1-2; possible D gene TRBD1, 5 bases. Deletions cut 4 bases from V and 8 bases from J, with 12 bases between. Germline CDR1 and CDR2: SGDLS and YYNGEE. This CDR3 spans 12 amino acids. CDR3 sequence reads: CASSPNRGGYTF. CDR3 DNA: TGTGCCAGCAGCCCGAACCGGGGGGGCTACACCTTC.

This sequence joins TRBV9 and TRBJ2-3; D is undetermined. The CDR3 is 12 amino acids. With 0 bases removed from V and 3 bases from J, the gap between germline ends came to 2 bases. Germline V gene sequence: CDR1 SGDLS, CDR2 YYNGEE. CDR3 in amino acids: CASSVVTDTQYF. CDR3 sequence (DNA): TGTGCCAGCAGCGTAGTAACAGATACGCAGTATTTT.

The chain uses TRBV27 and TRBJ2-7; the D is unclear. The CDR3 is 11 residues long. Trimming removed 5 bases at V and 3 bases at J, with 5 bases between. Germline-derived CDR1 and CDR2 are MNHEY and SMNVEV (reference sequence). CDR3 amino acids: CASSHNYEQYF. The CDR3 DNA reads as TGTGCCAGCAGTCACAACTACGAGCAGTACTTC.

V usage is TRBV9 and J usage is TRBJ2-6; D unresolved. CDR1 and CDR2 (germline): SGDLS, YYNGEE. CDR3 length: 16 residues. V lost 3 bases and J 0 bases, leaving 10 bases between the germline ends. The CDR3 reads CASSGGGSSGANVLTF. CDR3 DNA sequence: TGTGCCAGCAGCGGTGGCGGCAGCTCTGGGGCCAACGTCCTGACTTTC.

As concerns this clone: Possible read error: a much larger clone is one base away. The CDR3 sequence is CASSRDYEQYF. The CDR3 DNA is TGTGCCAGCAGCCGGGACTACGAGCAGTACTTC. The chain is built from TRBV6-5 and TRBJ2-7; D possibly corresponds to TRBD2 (5 bases). Trimming pared 6 bases from V and 3 bases from J, leaving 6 bases between. Germline V CDR1 and CDR2: MNHEY, SVGAGI. This CDR3 spans 11 amino acids.

The chain employs TRBV5-1 and TRBJ2-7; 12 bases map to TRBD2. The CDR3 spans 15 residues. Germline values: CDR1 SGHRS, CDR2 YFSETQ. The junction had 9 bases not matched to a gene; V was cut back by 5 bases and J by 6 bases. The CDR3 here is CASRPTSGRSFEQYF. DNA for the CDR3: TGCGCCAGCAGACCTACTAGCGGGAGGTCGTTCGAGCAGTACTTC.

The chain links TRBV10-2 to TRBJ1-6; 7 positions match TRBD1. The CDR3 sequence is 16 residues long. Germline values: CDR1 WSHSY, CDR2 SAAADI. Trimming at V came to 6 bases and at J to 7 bases, leaving 12 bases not matched to a gene. CDR3 loop: CASRYDRESRNSPLHF. The CDR3 nucleotides read TGCGCCAGCAGGTACGACAGGGAATCACGAAATTCACCCCTCCACTTT.

V and J are TRBV29-1 and TRBJ2-1; 8 bases map to TRBD1. Germline V gives CDR1 SQVTM, CDR2 ANQGSEA. This CDR3 comprises 15 residues. The V gene end was trimmed by 0 bases and the J gene end by 2 bases; junction bases not matched to a gene: 3. The CDR3 sequence: CSVEDAGGPYNEQFF. Here the CDR3 DNA reads TGCAGCGTTGAAGATGCAGGGGGCCCCTACAATGAGCAGTTCTTC.

V is TRBV9 and J is TRBJ1-5; D is ambiguous. Trimming cost V 3 bases and J 4 bases, with 14 bases left between them. The CDR3 spans 15 residues. Per germline, CDR1 SGDLS and CDR2 YYNGEE. The CDR3 is CASSAVFRQNQPQHF. The DNA of the CDR3 is TGTGCCAGCAGCGCCGTATTCAGGCAAAATCAGCCCCAGCATTTT.

The J gene is TRBJ1-2, the V gene TRBV19, with 9 bases lining up with TRBD1. This CDR3 region has 15 residues. Germline trimming cut 5 bases from V and 6 bases from J; bases unmatched to any gene: 10. The germline V gene has CDR1 LNHDA and CDR2 SQIVND (reference sequence). The CDR3 DNA reads TGTGCCAGTAGTTTCCCGGGACAGGGACGGGATGGCTACACCTTC. Amino acid sequence: CASSFPGQGRDGYTF.

The genes are TRBV2 and TRBJ1-2; D gene unclear. The germline V gene encodes CDR1 SNHLY and CDR2 FYNNEI. Trimming removed 3 bases at V and 5 bases at J, with 7 bases between. CDR3 length equals 12 residues. The CDR3 DNA follows: TGTGCCAGCAGTGATGAGCGGTATGGCTACACCTTC. Translation: CASSDERYGYTF.

V and J are TRBV24-1 and TRBJ2-6; 10 positions match TRBD1. The CDR3 runs to 15 residues. Trimming at V came to 7 bases and at J to 4 bases, leaving 3 bases not matched to a gene. Germline CDR1 and CDR2: KGHDR and SFDVKD. Here the CDR3 reads CATSGTGAGANVLTF. CDR3 sequence (DNA): TGTGCCACCAGCGGGACAGGGGCCGGGGCCAACGTCCTGACTTTC.

V gene TRBV16 combines with J gene TRBJ2-3; no reliable D call. CDR1 KGHSY and CDR2 FQNENV come from the germline V gene. The CDR3 is 13 residues long. Deletions cut 4 bases from V and 1 base from J, with 6 bases between. Here the CDR3 DNA reads TGTGCCAGCAGCCCTTCGGGCACAGATACGCAGTATTTT. It translates to CASSPSGTDTQYF. The variable domain in full, with the rest retrieved from reference TRBV16 and TRBJ2-3, is GEEVAQTPKHLVRGEGQKAKLYCAPIKGHSYVFWYQQVLKNEFKFLISFQNENVFDETGMPKERFSAKCLPNSPCSLEIQATKLEDSAVYFCASSPSGTDTQYFGPGTRLTVL.

The chain links TRBV3-1 (or the pseudogene TRBV3-2) to TRBJ2-1; the match to TRBD2 covers 7 bases. The CDR3 length is 20 residues. Germline loops: CDR1 LGHDT, CDR2 YNNKEL (reference sequence). After removal of 1 base from V and 2 bases from J, the junction contained 17 bases not matched to a gene. CDR3 sequence: CASSQVTGGTPLLTYNEQFF. CDR3 DNA: TGTGCCAGCAGCCAAGTGACGGGGGGTACCCCCCTCTTGACCTACAATGAGCAGTTCTTC.

This chain uses TRBV15 with TRBJ1-2; maybe TRBD1 (5 bases). Germline V gene lookup returns CDR1 LNHNV and CDR2 YYDKDF (reference sequence). V gave up 0 bases and J gave up 5 bases, with 10 bases separating them. The CDR3 covers 14 residues. CDR3 sequence (DNA): TGTGCCACCAGCAGAGATCAACAGGTATATGGCTACACCTTC. Its translation: CATSRDQQVYGYTF.

The J gene is TRBJ2-5, the V gene TRBV18, with 7 bases aligning to TRBD2. Looked up from germline, CDR1 is KGHSH and CDR2 is LQKENI. The CDR3 consists of 15 residues. V lost 2 bases and J lost 2; bases outside the gene matches: 5. CDR3 sequence: CASSPEWGGQETQYF. In DNA, the CDR3 is TGTGCCAGCTCACCAGAATGGGGAGGGCAAGAGACCCAGTACTTC.

The chain carries TRBV9 and TRBJ2-2; 7 bases align to TRBD2. Germline CDR1 and CDR2: SGDLS and YYNGEE. This CDR3 has 15 residues. V gave up 2 bases and J gave up 5 bases; unmatched junction bases: 6. The CDR3 DNA sequence: TGTGCCAGCAGCGTCAGGGACTACAGTACCGGGGAGCTGTTTTTT. It translates to CASSVRDYSTGELFF.

The rearrangement joins TRBV5-1 to TRBJ2-7; TRBD1 aligns across 12 bases. The CDR3 has 14 residues. The V segment lost 4 bases and the J segment 6 bases; nucleotides outside the gene matches: 5. The germline V gene encodes CDR1 SGHRS and CDR2 YFSETQ. Here the CDR3 reads CASSAGQGAFEQYF. CDR3 coding DNA: TGCGCCAGCAGCGCGGGACAGGGGGCCTTCGAGCAGTACTTC.